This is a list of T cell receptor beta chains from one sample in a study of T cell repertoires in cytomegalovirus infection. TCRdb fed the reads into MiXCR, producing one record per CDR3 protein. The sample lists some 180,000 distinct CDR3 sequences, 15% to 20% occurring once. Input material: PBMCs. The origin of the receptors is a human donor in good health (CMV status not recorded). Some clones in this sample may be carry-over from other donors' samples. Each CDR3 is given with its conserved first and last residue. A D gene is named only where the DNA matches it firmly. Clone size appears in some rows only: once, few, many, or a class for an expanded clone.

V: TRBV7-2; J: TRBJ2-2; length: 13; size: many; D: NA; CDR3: CASSSSDTGELFF; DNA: TGTGCCAGCAGCTCTAGCGACACCGGGGAGCTGTTTTTT
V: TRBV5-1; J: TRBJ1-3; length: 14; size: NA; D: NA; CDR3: CATSLGTAGNTIYF; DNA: TGCGCCACCAGCTTGGGAACGGCTGGAAACACCATATATTTT
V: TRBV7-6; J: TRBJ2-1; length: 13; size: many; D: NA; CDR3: CASSLDGTTPQFF; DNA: TGTGCCAGCAGCTTAGACGGGACGACTCCCCAGTTCTTC
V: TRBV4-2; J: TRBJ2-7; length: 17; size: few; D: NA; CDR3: CASSQDLIRDGPISLYF; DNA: TGTGCCAGCAGCCAGGACCTTATCCGGGACGGACCCATTTCCCTGTACTTC
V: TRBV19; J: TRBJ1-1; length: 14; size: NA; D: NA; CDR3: CASRFSHLNTEAFF; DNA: TGTGCCAGTAGGTTTTCGCACCTGAACACTGAAGCTTTCTTT
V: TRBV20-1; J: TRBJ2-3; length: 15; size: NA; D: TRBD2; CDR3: CSAPVASGHTDTQYF; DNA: TGCAGTGCTCCCGTTGCTAGCGGCCACACAGATACGCAGTATTTT
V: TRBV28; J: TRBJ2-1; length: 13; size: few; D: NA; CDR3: CASRRSSYNEQFF; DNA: TGTGCCAGCAGAAGGAGCTCCTACAATGAGCAGTTCTTC
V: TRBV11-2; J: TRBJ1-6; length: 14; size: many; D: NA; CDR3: CASSSSSYNSPLHF; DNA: TGTGCCAGCAGCTCGAGTAGCTATAATTCACCCCTCCACTTT
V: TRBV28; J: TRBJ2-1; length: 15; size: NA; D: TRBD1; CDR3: CASSFWRQGNNEQFF; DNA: TGTGCCAGCAGTTTTTGGAGACAGGGGAACAATGAGCAGTTCTTC
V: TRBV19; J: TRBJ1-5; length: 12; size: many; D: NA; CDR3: CASSISNQPQHF; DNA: TGTGCCAGTAGTATAAGCAATCAGCCCCAGCATTTT
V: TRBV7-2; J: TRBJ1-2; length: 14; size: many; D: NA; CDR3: CASSLDTVKRGYTF; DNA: TGTGCCAGCAGCCTGGACACAGTAAAACGGGGCTACACCTTC
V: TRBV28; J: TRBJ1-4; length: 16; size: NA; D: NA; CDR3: CASSLEPRGPAEKLFF; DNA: TGTGCCAGCAGCCTCGAACCCCGGGGGCCGGCTGAAAAACTGTTTTTT
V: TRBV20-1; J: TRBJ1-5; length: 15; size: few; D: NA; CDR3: CSAPTQVGGNQPQHF; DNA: TGCAGTGCCCCCACCCAAGTGGGTGGCAATCAGCCCCAGCATTTT
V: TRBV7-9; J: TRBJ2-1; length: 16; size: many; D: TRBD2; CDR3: CASSPYWSGEYNEQFF; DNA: TGTGCCAGCAGCCCCTACTGGAGCGGGGAATACAATGAGCAGTTCTTC
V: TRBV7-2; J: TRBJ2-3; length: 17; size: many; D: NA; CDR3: CASSATNPGLYTDTQYF; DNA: TGTGCCAGCAGCGCCACCAACCCAGGACTTTACACAGATACGCAGTATTTT
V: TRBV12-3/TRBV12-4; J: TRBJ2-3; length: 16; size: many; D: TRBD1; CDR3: CASSAQRTGDGDTQYF; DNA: TGTGCCAGCAGTGCCCAACGGACAGGGGATGGAGATACGCAGTATTTT
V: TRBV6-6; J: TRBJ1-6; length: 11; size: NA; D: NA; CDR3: CASRGAGPLHF; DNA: TGTGCCAGCCGGGGGGCAGGACCCCTCCACTTT
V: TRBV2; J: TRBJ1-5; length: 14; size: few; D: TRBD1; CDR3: CASSGDRGLSPQHF; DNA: TGTGCCAGCAGTGGGGACAGGGGCCTATCTCCCCAGCATTTT
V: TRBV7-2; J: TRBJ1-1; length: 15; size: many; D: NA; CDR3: CASSIRQTRDTEAFF; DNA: TGTGCCAGCAGCATCCGACAGACGCGGGACACTGAAGCTTTCTTT
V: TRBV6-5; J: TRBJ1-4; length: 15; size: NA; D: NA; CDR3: CASSPYHGRNEKLFF; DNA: TGTGCCAGCAGTCCTTACCACGGTCGTAATGAAAAACTGTTTTTT
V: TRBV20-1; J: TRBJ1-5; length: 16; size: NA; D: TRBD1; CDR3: CSASGTGVWGNQPQHF; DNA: TGCAGTGCTAGCGGGACAGGGGTCTGGGGCAATCAGCCCCAGCATTTT
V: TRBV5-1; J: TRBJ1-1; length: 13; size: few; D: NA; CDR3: CASRLRLNTEAFF; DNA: TGCGCCAGCAGGTTACGCTTGAACACTGAAGCTTTCTTT
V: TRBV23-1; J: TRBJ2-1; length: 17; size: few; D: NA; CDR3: CASSQSPRLVKYNEQFF; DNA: TGCGCCAGCAGTCAATCACCGCGCCTCGTGAAGTACAATGAGCAGTTCTTC
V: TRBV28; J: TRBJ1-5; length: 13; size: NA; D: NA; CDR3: CASTLQGPQPQHF; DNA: TGTGCCAGCACCTTACAGGGTCCTCAGCCCCAGCATTTT
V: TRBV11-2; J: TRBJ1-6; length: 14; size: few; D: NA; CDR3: CASSSPPRNSPLHF; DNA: TGTGCCAGCAGCTCCCCCCCCCGTAATTCACCCCTCCACTTT
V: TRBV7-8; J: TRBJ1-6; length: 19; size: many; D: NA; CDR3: CASSLAVAGGSSYNSPLHF; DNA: TGTGCCAGCAGCTTAGCCGTGGCTGGGGGATCCTCCTATAATTCACCCCTCCACTTT
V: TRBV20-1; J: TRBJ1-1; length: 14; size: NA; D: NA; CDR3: CSARDLRTNTEAFF; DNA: TGCAGTGCTAGAGATCTCCGGACGAACACTGAAGCTTTCTTT
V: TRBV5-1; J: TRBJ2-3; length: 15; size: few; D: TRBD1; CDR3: CASSGDSGFTDTQYF; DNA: TGCGCCAGCAGCGGGGACAGCGGATTCACAGATACGCAGTATTTT
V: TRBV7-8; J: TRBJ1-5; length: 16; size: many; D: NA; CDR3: CASSPRNKDSNQPQHF; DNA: TGTGCCAGCAGCCCCCGTAATAAAGATAGCAATCAGCCCCAGCATTTT
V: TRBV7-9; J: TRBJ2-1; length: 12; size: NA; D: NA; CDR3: CASSSTSRAQFF; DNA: TGTGCCAGCAGCTCTACTAGTAGGGCGCAGTTCTTC
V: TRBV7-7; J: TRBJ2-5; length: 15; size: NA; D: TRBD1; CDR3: CASSLETGVRETQYF; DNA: TGTGCCAGCAGCTTAGAAACAGGGGTCCGAGAGACCCAGTACTTC
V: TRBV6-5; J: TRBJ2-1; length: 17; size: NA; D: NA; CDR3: CASSYWSGGVSYNEQFF; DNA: TGTGCCAGCAGTTACTGGAGCGGAGGGGTATCGTACAATGAGCAGTTCTTC
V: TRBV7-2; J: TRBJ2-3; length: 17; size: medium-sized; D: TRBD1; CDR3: CASSPFPRQGWTDTQYF; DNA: TGTGCCAGCAGCCCTTTCCCGAGACAGGGTTGGACAGATACGCAGTATTTT
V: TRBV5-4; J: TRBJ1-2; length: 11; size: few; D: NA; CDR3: CASRGNYGYTF; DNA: TGTGCCAGCAGAGGGAACTATGGCTACACCTTC
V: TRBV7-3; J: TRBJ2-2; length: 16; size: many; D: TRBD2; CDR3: CASSLIAGANTGELFF; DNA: TGTGCCAGCAGCTTAATAGCGGGCGCGAACACCGGGGAGCTGTTTTTT
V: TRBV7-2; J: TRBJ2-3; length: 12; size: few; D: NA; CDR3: CASSLAGSPQYF; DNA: TGTGCCAGCAGCTTAGCAGGGAGCCCCCAGTATTTT
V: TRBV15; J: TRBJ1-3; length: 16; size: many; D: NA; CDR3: CATSRVASSSGNTIYF; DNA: TGTGCCACCAGCAGAGTGGCATCGAGCTCTGGAAACACCATATATTTT
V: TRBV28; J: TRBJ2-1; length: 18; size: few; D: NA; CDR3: CASSQWDRTTATYNEQFF; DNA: TGTGCCAGCAGTCAATGGGACCGTACGACTGCTACCTACAATGAGCAGTTCTTC
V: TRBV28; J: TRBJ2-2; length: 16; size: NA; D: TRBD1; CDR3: CASSTIGTGATGELFF; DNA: TGTGCCAGCAGTACCATCGGGACAGGGGCCACCGGGGAGCTGTTTTTT
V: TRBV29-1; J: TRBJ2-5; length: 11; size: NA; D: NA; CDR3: CSVLEGETQYF; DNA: TGCAGCGTTTTAGAGGGAGAGACCCAGTACTTC
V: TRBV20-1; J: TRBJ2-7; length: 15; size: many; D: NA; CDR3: CSARDFEGGIYEQYF; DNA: TGCAGTGCTAGAGATTTCGAGGGAGGAATTTACGAGCAGTACTTC
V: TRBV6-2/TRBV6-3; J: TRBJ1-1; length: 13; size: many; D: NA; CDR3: CASTPGAPVGAFF; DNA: TGTGCCAGCACCCCGGGAGCTCCGGTGGGAGCTTTCTTT
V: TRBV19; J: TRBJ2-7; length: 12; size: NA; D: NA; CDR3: CASSPSSCEQYF; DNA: TGTGCCAGTAGTCCATCCTCCTGCGAGCAGTACTTC
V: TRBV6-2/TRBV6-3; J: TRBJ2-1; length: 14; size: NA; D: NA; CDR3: CASSSGGTYNEQFF; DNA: TGTGCCAGCAGTTCGGGCGGAACCTACAATGAGCAGTTCTTC
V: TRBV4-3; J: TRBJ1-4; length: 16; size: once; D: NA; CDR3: CASSPLGRESEEKLFF; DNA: TGCGCCAGCAGCCCCCTAGGTAGGGAATCGGAGGAAAAACTGTTTTTT
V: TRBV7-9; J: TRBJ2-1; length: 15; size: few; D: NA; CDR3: CASSLDLGGYNEQFF; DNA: TGTGCCAGCAGCTTAGATTTGGGCGGTTACAATGAGCAGTTCTTC
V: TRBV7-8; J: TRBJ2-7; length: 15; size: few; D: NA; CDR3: CASSLPGGPSYEQYF; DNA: TGTGCCAGCAGCTTACCCGGGGGGCCCTCCTACGAGCAGTACTTC
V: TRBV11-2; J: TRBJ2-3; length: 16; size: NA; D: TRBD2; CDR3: CASSLVLAGDTDTQYF; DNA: TGTGCCAGCAGCTTAGTCCTAGCGGGTGACACAGATACGCAGTATTTT
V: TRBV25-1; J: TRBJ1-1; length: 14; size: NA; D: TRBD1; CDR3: CASSPGTGGFEAFF; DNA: TGTGCCAGCAGTCCCGGGACAGGGGGCTTTGAAGCTTTCTTT
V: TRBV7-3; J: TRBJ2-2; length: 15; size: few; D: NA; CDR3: CASSLKSGEGGELFF; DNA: TGTGCCAGCAGCTTAAAGTCAGGGGAAGGCGGGGAGCTGTTTTTT
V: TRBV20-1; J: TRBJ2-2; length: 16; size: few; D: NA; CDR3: CSAPGILGVNTGELFF; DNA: TGCAGTGCGCCCGGAATTCTAGGGGTTAACACCGGGGAGCTGTTTTTT
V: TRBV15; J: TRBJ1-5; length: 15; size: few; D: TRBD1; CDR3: CATSGGQGAGQPQHF; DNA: TGTGCCACCAGCGGCGGACAGGGGGCAGGTCAGCCCCAGCATTTT
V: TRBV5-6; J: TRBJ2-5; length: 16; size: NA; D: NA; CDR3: CASSLVGGPFQETQYF; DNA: TGTGCCAGCAGCTTGGTTGGGGGACCCTTCCAAGAGACCCAGTACTTC
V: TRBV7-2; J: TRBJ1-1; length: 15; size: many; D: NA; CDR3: CASSSRKGDSTEAFF; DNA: TGTGCCAGCAGCTCCCGAAAGGGGGATAGCACTGAAGCTTTCTTT
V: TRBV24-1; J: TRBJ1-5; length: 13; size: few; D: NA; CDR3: CATSPQGRQPQHF; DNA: TGTGCCACCAGTCCACAGGGCCGTCAGCCCCAGCATTTT
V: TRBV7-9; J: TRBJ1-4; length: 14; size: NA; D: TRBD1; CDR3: CASSQTGVDEKLFF; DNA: TGTGCCAGCAGCCAAACAGGGGTTGATGAAAAACTGTTTTTT
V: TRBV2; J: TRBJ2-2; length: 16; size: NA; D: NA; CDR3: CASSGPRGPRTGELFF; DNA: TGTGCCAGCAGTGGGCCGCGGGGCCCGAGGACCGGGGAGCTGTTTTTT
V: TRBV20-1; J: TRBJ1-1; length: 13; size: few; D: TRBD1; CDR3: CSAAGGTDTEAFF; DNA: TGCAGTGCCGCGGGGGGGACAGACACTGAAGCTTTCTTT
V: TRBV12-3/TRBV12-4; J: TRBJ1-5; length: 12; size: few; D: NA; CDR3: CASRTGGQPQHF; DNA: TGTGCCAGCAGAACGGGGGGTCAGCCCCAGCATTTT
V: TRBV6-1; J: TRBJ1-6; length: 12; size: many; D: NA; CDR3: CASSEFKGSLHF; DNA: TGTGCCAGCAGTGAATTTAAGGGTTCCCTCCACTTT